This T cell receptor (beta chain) came from a study of CD8+ T cells in alopecia areata. CDR3 length: 14 amino acids. Trimming stripped 3 bases from V and 0 bases from J, with 8 bases between. Looked up from germline, CDR1 is SGDLS and CDR2 is YYNGEE. Extracted RNA was reverse transcribed into cDNA, the sequencing template. Generated by immunoSEQ multiplex PCR, the TCRdb table keeps only in-frame clones and is missing some. Among some 160,000 clones listed, approximately 60% were seen once. Study-level points and caveats: In patients, TCRs were shared less clearly than in mice, and HLA may possibly be involved.

As concerns this clone: The antigen is not known.

This chain links TRBV9 with TRBJ2-3; the D is unclear. The sequenced material came from CD8+ T cells sorted from blood. The TCR sequence derives from a human donor in good health. The CDR3 here is CASSGVGSTDTQYF. The CDR3 nucleotides read TGTGCCAGCAGCGGGGTCGGAAGCACAGATACGCAGTATTTT.